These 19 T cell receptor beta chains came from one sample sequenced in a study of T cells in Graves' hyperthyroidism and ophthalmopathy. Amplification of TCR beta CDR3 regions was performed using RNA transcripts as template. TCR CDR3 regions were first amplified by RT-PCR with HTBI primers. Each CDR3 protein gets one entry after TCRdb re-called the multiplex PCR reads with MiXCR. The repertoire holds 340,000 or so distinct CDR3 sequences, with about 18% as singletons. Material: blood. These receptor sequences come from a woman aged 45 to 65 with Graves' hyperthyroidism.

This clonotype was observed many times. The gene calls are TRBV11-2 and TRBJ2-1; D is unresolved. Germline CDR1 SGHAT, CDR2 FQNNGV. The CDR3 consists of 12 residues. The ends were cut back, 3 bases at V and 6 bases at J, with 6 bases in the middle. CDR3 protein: CASSFRSNEQFF. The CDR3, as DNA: TGTGCCAGCAGCTTCAGGAGCAATGAGCAGTTCTTC.

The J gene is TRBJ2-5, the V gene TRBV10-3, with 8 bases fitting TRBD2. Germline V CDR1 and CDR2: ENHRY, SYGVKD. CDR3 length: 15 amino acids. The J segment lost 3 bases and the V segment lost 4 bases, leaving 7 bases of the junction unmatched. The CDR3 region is CAISGPSSGEETQYF. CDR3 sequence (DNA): TGTGCCATCAGTGGTCCAAGTAGCGGGGAAGAGACCCAGTACTTC.

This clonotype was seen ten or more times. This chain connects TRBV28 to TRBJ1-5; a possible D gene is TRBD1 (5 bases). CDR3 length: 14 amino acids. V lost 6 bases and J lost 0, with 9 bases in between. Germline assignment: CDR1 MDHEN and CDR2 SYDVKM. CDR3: CASRSGYSNQPQHF. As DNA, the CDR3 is TGTGCCAGCAGGTCAGGGTATAGCAATCAGCCCCAGCATTTT. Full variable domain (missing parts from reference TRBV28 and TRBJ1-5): DVKVTQSSRYLVKRTGEKVFLECVQDMDHENMFWYRQDPGLGLRLIYFSYDVKMKEKGDIPEGYSVSREKKERFSLILESASTNQTSMYLCASRSGYSNQPQHFGDGTRLSIL.

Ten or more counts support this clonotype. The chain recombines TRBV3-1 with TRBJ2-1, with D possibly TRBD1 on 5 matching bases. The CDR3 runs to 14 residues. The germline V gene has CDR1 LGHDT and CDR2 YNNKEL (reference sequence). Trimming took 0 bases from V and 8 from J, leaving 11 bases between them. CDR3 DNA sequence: TGTGCCAGCAGCCAAGATCCAGGGTCGCATGAGCAGTTCTTC. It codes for CASSQDPGSHEQFF.

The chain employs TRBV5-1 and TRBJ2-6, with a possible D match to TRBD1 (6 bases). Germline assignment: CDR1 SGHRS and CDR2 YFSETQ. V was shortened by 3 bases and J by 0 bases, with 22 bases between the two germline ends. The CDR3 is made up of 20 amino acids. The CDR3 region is CASSSPPGVQGTSGANVLTF. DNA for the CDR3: TGCGCCAGCAGCTCCCCCCCAGGGGTCCAGGGGACCTCTGGGGCCAACGTCCTGACTTTC.

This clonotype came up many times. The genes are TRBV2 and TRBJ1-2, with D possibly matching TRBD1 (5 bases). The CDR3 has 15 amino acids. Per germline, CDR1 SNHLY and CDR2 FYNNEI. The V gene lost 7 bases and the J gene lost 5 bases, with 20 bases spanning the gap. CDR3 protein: CASTPSPGLTYGYTF. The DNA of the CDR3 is TGTGCCAGCACCCCATCCCCGGGACTGACTTATGGCTACACCTTC.

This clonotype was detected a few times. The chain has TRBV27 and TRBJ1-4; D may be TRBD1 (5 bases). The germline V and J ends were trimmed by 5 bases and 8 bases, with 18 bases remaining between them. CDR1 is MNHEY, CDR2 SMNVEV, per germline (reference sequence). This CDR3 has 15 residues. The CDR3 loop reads CASSLGGGIGEKLFF. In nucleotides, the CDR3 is TGTGCCAGCAGTCTGGGGGGGGGGATAGGAGAAAAACTGTTTTTT.

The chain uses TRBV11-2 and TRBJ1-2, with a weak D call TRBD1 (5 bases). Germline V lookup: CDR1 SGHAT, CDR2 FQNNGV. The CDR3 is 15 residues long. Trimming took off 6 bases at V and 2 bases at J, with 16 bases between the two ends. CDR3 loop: CASRPRQYGNYGYTF. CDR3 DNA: TGTGCCAGCAGACCACGACAGTATGGCAACTATGGCTACACCTTC.

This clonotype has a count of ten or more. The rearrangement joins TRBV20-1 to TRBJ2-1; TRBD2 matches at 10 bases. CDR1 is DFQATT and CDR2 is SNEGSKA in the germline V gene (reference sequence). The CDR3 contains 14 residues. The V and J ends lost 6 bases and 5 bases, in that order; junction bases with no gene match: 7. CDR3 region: CSAERGGSHNEQFF. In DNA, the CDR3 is TGCAGTGCGGAGCGGGGGGGATCCCACAATGAGCAGTTCTTC.

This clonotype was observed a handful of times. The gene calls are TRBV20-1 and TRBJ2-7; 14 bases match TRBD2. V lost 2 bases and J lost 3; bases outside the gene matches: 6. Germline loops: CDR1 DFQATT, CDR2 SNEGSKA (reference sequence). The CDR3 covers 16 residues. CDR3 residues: CSARTGTSGSFYEQYF. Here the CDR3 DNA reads TGCAGTGCTAGAACCGGGACTAGCGGGAGTTTCTACGAGCAGTACTTC.

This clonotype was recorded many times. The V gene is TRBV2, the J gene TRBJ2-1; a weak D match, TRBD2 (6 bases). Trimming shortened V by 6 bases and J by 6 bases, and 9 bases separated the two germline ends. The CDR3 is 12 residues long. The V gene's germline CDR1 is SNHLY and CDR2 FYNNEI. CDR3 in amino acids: CASRAGSNEQFF. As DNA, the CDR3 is TGTGCCAGCAGGGCGGGATCCAATGAGCAGTTCTTC.

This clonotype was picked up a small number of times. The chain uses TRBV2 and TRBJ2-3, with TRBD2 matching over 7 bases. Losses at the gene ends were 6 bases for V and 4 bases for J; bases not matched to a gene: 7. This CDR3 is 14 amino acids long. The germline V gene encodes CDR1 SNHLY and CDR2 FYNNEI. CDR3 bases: TGTGCCAGCAGGGAGACTAGCTACGCAGATACGCAGTATTTT. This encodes CASRETSYADTQYF.

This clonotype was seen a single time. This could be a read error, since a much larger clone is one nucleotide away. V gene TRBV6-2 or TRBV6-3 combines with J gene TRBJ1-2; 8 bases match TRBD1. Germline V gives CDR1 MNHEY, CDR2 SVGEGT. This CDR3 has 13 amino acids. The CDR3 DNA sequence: TGTACCAGCAGACAGACAGGGGCGAATGGCTACACCTTC. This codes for CTSRQTGANGYTF.

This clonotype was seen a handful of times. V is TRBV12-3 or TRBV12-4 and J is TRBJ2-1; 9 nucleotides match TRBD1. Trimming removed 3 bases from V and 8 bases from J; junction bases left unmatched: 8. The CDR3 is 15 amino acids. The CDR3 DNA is TGTGCCAGCAGTTTGAGGGCTAGGACAGGGGATGAGCAGTTCTTC. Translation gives CASSLRARTGDEQFF.

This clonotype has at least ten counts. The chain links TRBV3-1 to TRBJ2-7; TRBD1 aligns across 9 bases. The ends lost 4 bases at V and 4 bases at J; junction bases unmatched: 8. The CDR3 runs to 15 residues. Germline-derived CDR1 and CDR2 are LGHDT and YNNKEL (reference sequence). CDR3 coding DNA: TGTGCCAGCAGCCTCAGAGGGACAGGGAATTACGAGCAGTACTTC. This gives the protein CASSLRGTGNYEQYF.

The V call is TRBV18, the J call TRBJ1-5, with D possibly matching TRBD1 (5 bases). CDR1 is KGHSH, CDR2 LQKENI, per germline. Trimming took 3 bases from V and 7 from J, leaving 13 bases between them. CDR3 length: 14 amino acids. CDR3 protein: CASSPDMGHQPQHF. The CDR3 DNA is TGTGCCAGCTCACCGGACATGGGTCACCAGCCCCAGCATTTT.

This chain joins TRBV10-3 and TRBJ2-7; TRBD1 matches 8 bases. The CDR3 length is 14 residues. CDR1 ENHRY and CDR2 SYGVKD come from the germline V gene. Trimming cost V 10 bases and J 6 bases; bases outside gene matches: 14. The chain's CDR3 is CATLKGQGAGEQYF. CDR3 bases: TGTGCCACCCTCAAGGGGCAGGGGGCGGGCGAGCAGTACTTC.

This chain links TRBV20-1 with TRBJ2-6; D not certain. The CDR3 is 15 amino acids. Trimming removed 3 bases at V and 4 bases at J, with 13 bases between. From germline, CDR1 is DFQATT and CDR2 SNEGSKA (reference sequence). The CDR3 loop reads CSARDFGSGANVLTF. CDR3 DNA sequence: TGCAGTGCTAGGGATTTTGGGTCCGGGGCCAACGTCCTGACTTTC.

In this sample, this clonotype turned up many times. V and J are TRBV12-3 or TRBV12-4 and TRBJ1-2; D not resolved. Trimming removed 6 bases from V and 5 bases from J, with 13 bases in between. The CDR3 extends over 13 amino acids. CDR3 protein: CASSEGIWYGYTF. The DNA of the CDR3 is TGTGCCAGCAGCGAAGGGATTTGGTATGGCTACACCTTC.